The sequence of this T cell receptor (beta chain) was determined in a study of CD4 T cells in relation to SARS-CoV-2 and coronaviruses. Before the COVID-19 pandemic, during about 2010-2019, CD4+ T cells were taken from unexposed donors. The cells were cultured for 10 days before CD4+ T cells were isolated. V was clipped by 5 bases and J by 4 bases; unmatched bases: 5. In germline, CDR1 is SEHNR, CDR2 FQNEAQ (reference sequence). The CDR3 extends over 14 amino acids. With regard to this clone: Its target is not known.

Sequencing used immunoSEQ multiplex PCR; TCRdb keeps in-frame clones, though not all of them. The sample has more than 20,000 clones, around 80% seen once. The receptor was derived from a human donor in good health. J is TRBJ2-5 and V is TRBV7-9; 9 bases are a match to TRBD1. Sequencing was carried out using CD4+ T cells from PBMCs, cultured in vitro. The CDR3 loop reads CASSTPDRGETQYF. CDR3 DNA sequence: TGTGCCAGCAGCACGCCGGACAGGGGAGAGACCCAGTACTTC.